The 2 T cell receptor beta chains below all came from one sample that was sequenced in a study of blood T cell repertoires in COVID-19. Libraries were prepared by immunoSEQ multiplex PCR; TCRdb keeps only in-frame clonotypes and omits some of them. The data contain some 280,000 clones, roughly 90% of them seen just once; the ten biggest clones take up 0.85% to 0.95%. The source material was peripheral blood. These receptors all stem from a woman between 35 and 50 years old who had recovered from COVID-19.

The V call is TRBV3-1 (or the pseudogene TRBV3-2), the J call TRBJ2-7; 9 bases are a match to TRBD1. With V trimmed by 4 bases and J by 4 bases, 8 bases remained unmatched. CDR3 length equals 15 residues. Per the germline V gene, CDR1 is LGHDT and CDR2 is YNNKEL (reference sequence). CDR3 loop: CASSLGTGSNYEQYF. The CDR3 DNA is TGTGCCAGCAGCCTGGGGACAGGGAGTAATTACGAGCAGTACTTC.

This sequence joins TRBV11-2 and TRBJ2-7; D unclear. From germline, CDR1 is SGHAT and CDR2 FQNNGV. Trimming shortened V by 0 bases and J by 2 bases, and 11 bases separated the two germline ends. This CDR3 has 15 amino acids. CDR3 sequence reads: CASSLEDNLAYEQYF. The CDR3 DNA reads as TGTGCCAGCAGCTTAGAAGATAATCTAGCCTACGAGCAGTACTTC.